Listed below are T cell receptor beta chains from one sample, sequenced in a study of cytomegalovirus exposure and HLA in healthy donors. Profiled with immunoSEQ multiplex PCR; TCRdb holds only in-frame clones, not every one. The sample lists about 120,000 clones, about 8.6% occurring once. The specimen was PBMCs. Receptors originate from a woman in her thirties or forties in good health and CMV-seropositive. Each CDR3 is given with its conserved first and last residue. A D gene is named only where the DNA matches it firmly. Rows may omit the clone size; those that give it use once, few, many or a size class.

j_gene: TRBJ1-5
d_gene: .
v_gene: TRBV28
abundance: .
CDR3aa: CATRESNQPQHF
CDR3nt: TGTGCCACCCGAGAAAGCAATCAGCCCCAGCATTTT

j_gene: TRBJ1-1
d_gene: TRBD1
v_gene: TRBV5-1
abundance: .
CDR3aa: CASSLGGQTRDTEAFF
CDR3nt: TGCGCCAGCAGCTTAGGGGGACAGACTAGGGACACTGAAGCTTTCTTT

j_gene: TRBJ2-1
d_gene: TRBD1
v_gene: TRBV5-1
abundance: .
CDR3aa: CASSITGDIEQFF
CDR3nt: TGCGCCAGCAGCATAACAGGGGATATTGAGCAGTTCTTC

j_gene: TRBJ2-2
d_gene: TRBD1
v_gene: TRBV5-4
abundance: .
CDR3aa: CASSSGQYTGELFF
CDR3nt: TGTGCCAGTAGCTCGGGACAGTACACCGGGGAGCTGTTTTTT

j_gene: TRBJ1-2
d_gene: .
v_gene: TRBV5-5
abundance: few
CDR3aa: CASGPGLLLGYTF
CDR3nt: TGTGCCAGCGGTCCGGGACTGCTCCTTGGCTACACCTTC

j_gene: TRBJ1-1
d_gene: .
v_gene: TRBV28
abundance: .
CDR3aa: CASSLLSGNEAFF
CDR3nt: TGTGCCAGCAGTTTATTGTCAGGGAATGAAGCTTTCTTT

j_gene: TRBJ2-7
d_gene: .
v_gene: TRBV19
abundance: few
CDR3aa: CASSITDSYEQYF
CDR3nt: TGTGCCAGTAGTATAACGGACTCCTACGAGCAGTACTTC

j_gene: TRBJ2-5
d_gene: .
v_gene: TRBV27
abundance: .
CDR3aa: CASSPPGVGETQYF
CDR3nt: TGTGCCAGCAGTCCCCCCGGGGTGGGAGAGACCCAGTACTTC

j_gene: TRBJ2-2
d_gene: TRBD2
v_gene: TRBV28
abundance: .
CDR3aa: CASSITSGGATGELFF
CDR3nt: TGTGCCAGCAGCATAACTAGCGGGGGCGCAACCGGGGAGCTGTTTTTT

j_gene: TRBJ1-2
d_gene: TRBD1
v_gene: TRBV18
abundance: few
CDR3aa: CASSPALPGTGSYYGYTF
CDR3nt: TGTGCCAGCTCACCCGCACTGCCCGGGACAGGGTCCTACTATGGCTACACCTTC